The clone carrying this T cell receptor beta chain was seen a single time. Germline V gene lookup returns CDR1 SNHLY and CDR2 FYNNEI. The CDR3 covers 15 residues. Trimming shortened V by 6 bases and J by 0 bases, and 14 bases separated the two germline ends. Methods used by the authors: The assay estimated nucleated cells by amplifying reference gene primers. Profiled with immunoSEQ multiplex PCR; TCRdb holds only in-frame clones, not every one. V, J and clone size are those of that table, while D and trimming were read from the DNA. The sample has about 130,000 clones; less than 90% are singletons. The data belong to a study of blood T cell repertoires in COVID-19. Study context: Sites across the United States, Italy and Spain contributed samples from acute and convalescent COVID-19. T cells, B-cell-depleted T cells, or PBMCs supplied cDNA or gDNA.

Sequencing was performed on peripheral blood. This chain uses TRBV2 with TRBJ2-5, with D maybe TRBD2 (6 bases). The receptor comes from a man of 80 years or more with active or convalescent COVID-19. The CDR3 sequence is CASRGGLGYQETQYF. The CDR3 nucleotides are TGTGCCAGCAGGGGGGGATTGGGATACCAAGAGACCCAGTACTTC.